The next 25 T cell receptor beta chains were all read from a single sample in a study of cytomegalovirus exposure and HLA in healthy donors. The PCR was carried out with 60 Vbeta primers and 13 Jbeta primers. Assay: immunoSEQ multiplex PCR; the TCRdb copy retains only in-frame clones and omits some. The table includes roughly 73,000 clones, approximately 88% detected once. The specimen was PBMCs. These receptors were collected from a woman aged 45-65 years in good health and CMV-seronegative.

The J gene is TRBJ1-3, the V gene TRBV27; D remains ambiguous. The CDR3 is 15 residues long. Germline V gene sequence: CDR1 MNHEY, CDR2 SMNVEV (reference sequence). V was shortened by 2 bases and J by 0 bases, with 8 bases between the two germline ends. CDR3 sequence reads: CASSLTWSSGNTIYF. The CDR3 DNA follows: TGTGCCAGCAGTTTAACCTGGAGCTCTGGAAACACCATATATTTT.

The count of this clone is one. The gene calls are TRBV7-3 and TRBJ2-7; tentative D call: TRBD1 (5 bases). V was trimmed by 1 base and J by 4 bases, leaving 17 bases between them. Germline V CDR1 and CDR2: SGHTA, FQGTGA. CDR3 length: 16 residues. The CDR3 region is CASSLMDGAGRYEQYF. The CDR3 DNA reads TGTGCCAGCAGCTTAATGGATGGGGCAGGTCGGTACGAGCAGTACTTC.

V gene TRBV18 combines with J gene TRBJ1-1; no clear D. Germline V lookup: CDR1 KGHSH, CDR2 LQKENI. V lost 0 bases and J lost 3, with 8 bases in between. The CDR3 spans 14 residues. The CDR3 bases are TGTGCCAGCTCACCACCTGGTCAGTACACTGAAGCTTTCTTT. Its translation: CASSPPGQYTEAFF.

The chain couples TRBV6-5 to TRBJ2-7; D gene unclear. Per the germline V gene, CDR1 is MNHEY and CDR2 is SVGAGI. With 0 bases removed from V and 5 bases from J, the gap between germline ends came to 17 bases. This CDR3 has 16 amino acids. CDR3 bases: TGTGCCAGCAGTTACTCGATGGGCCCCGCCTACCACGAGCAGTACGTC. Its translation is CASSYSMGPAYHEQYV.

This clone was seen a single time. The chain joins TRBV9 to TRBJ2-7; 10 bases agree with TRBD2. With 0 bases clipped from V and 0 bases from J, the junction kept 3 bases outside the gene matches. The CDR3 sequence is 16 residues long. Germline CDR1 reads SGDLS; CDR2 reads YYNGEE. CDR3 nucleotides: TGTGCCAGCAGCGTAGGGGCTAGCGGGGGCTCCTACGAGCAGTACTTC. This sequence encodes CASSVGASGGSYEQYF. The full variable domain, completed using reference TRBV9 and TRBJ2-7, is DSGVTQTPKHLITATGQRVTLRCSPRSGDLSVYWYQQSLDQGLQFLIQYYNGEERAKGNILERFSAQQFPDLHSELNLSSLELGDSALYFCASSVGASGGSYEQYFGPGTRLTVT.

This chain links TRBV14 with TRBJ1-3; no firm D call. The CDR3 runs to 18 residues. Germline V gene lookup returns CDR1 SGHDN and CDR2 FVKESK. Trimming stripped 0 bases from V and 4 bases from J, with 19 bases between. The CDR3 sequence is CASSQDRGSNNRGNTIYF. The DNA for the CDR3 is TGTGCCAGCAGCCAAGACAGAGGCAGTAATAACCGCGGAAACACCATATATTTT.

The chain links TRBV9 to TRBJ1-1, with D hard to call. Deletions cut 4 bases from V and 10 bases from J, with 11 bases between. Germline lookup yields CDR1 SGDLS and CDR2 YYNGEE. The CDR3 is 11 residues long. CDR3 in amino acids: CASSSGEVAFF. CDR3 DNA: TGTGCCAGCAGCTCTGGGGAGGTAGCTTTCTTT. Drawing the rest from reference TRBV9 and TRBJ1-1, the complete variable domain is DSGVTQTPKHLITATGQRVTLRCSPRSGDLSVYWYQQSLDQGLQFLIQYYNGEERAKGNILERFSAQQFPDLHSELNLSSLELGDSALYFCASSSGEVAFFGQGTRLTVV.

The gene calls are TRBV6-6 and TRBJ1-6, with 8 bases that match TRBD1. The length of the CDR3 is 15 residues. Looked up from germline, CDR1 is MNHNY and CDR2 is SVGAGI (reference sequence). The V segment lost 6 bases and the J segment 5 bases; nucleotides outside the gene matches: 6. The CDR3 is CASRVTGENNSPLHF. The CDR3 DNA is TGTGCCAGCAGAGTGACAGGGGAGAATAATTCACCCCTCCACTTT.

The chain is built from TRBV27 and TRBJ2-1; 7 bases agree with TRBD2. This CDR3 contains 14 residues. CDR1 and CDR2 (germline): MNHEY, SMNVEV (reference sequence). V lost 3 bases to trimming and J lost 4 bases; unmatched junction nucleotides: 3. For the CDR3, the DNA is TGTGCCAGCAGTTTTCGAGCGGGGTACAATGAGCAGTTCTTC. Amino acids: CASSFRAGYNEQFF.

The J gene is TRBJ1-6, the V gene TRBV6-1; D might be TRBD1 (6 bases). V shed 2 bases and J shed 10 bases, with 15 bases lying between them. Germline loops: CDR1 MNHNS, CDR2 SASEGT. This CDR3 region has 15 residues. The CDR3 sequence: CASSESGGAWSPLHF. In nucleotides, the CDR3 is TGTGCCAGCAGTGAATCGGGGGGGGCCTGGTCACCCCTCCACTTT.

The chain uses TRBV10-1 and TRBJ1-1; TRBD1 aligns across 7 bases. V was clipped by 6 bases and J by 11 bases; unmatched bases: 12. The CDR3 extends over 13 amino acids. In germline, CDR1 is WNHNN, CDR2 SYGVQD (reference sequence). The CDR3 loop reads CASSKGAFEGAFF. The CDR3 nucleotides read TGCGCCAGCAGCAAGGGGGCCTTTGAGGGGGCTTTCTTT.

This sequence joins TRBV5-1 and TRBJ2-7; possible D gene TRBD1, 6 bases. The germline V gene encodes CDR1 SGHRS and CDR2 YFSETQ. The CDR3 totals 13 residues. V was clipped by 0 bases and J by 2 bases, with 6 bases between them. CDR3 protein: CASSLEGAYEQYF. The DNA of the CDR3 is TGCGCCAGCAGCTTGGAGGGGGCCTACGAGCAGTACTTC.

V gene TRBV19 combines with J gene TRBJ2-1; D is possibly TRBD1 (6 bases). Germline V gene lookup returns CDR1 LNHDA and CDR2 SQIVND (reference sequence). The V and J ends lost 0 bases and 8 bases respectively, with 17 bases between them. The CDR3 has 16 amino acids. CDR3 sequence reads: CASSIDRRTEVDEQFF. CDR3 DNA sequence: TGTGCCAGTAGTATAGATCGAAGGACAGAAGTCGATGAGCAGTTCTTC.

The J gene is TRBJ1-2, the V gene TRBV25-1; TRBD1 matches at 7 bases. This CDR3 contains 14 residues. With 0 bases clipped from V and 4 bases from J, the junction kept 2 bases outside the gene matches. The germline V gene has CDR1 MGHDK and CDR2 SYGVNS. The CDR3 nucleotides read TGTGCCAGCAGTGAATATCAGGGGGGCTATGGCTACACCTTC. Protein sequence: CASSEYQGGYGYTF.

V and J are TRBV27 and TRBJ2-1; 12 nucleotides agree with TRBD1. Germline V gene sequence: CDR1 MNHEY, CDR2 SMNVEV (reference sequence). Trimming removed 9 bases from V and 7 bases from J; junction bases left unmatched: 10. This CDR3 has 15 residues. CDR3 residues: CASKFRDRGQNEQFF. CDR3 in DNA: TGTGCCAGTAAATTCCGGGACAGGGGGCAAAATGAGCAGTTCTTC.

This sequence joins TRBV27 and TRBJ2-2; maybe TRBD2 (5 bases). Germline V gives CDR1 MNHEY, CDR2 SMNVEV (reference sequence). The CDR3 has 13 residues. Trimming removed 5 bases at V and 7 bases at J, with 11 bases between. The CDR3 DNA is TGTGCCAGCAGTATCTCTAGCTTCGGGGAGCTGTTTTTT. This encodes CASSISSFGELFF.

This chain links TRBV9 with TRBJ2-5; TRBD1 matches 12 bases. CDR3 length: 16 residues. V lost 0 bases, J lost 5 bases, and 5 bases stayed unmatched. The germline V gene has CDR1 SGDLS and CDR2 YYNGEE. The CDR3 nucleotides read TGTGCCAGCAGCGTAGGGGACAGGGGGCTGATGGAGACCCAGTACTTC. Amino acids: CASSVGDRGLMETQYF.

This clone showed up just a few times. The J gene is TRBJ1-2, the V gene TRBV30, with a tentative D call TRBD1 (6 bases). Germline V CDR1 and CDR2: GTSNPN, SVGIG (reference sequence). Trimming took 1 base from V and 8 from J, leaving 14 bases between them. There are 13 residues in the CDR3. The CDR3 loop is CAWSGPLGGGYTF. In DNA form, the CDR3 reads TGTGCCTGGAGTGGTCCCCTAGGGGGAGGCTACACCTTC.

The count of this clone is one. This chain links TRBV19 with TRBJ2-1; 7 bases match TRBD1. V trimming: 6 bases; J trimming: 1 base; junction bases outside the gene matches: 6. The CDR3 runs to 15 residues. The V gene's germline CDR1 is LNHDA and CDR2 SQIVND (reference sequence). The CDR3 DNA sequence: TGTGCCAGTAGCATGGACAGGAGGTCCTACAATGAGCAGTTCTTC. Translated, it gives CASSMDRRSYNEQFF.

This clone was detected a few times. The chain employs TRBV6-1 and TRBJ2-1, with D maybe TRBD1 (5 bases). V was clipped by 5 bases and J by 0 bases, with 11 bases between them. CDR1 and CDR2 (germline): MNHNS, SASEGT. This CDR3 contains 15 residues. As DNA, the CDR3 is TGTGCCAGCAGTCTACAGGCTAGCTCCTACAATGAGCAGTTCTTC. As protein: CASSLQASSYNEQFF.

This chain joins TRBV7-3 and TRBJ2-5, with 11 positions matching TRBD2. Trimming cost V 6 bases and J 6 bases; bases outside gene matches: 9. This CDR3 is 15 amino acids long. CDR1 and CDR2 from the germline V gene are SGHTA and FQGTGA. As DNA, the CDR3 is TGTGCCAGCAGTTGGTCCGGGACTAGCGGAAAGACCCAGTACTTC. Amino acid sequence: CASSWSGTSGKTQYF.

CDR3 region: CASIYREAFF. The CDR3 DNA reads TGTGCCAGCATCTACAGGGAGGCTTTCTTT. The chain joins TRBV6-1 to TRBJ1-1; D possibly corresponds to TRBD1 (6 bases). From germline, CDR1 is MNHNS and CDR2 SASEGT. The ends were cut back, 7 bases at V and 11 bases at J, with 11 bases in the middle. This CDR3 has 10 amino acids.

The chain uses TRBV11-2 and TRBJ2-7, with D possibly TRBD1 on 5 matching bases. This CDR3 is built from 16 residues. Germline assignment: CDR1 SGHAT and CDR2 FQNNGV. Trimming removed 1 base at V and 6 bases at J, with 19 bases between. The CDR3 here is CASSLGQWNDPREQYF. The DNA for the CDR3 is TGTGCCAGCAGCTTAGGACAGTGGAATGACCCGCGCGAGCAGTACTTC.

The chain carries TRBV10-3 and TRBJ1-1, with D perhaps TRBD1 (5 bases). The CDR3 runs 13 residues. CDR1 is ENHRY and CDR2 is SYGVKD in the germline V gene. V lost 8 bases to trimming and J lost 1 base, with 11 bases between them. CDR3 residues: CAIAATANTEAFF. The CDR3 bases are TGTGCCATCGCTGCGACAGCGAACACTGAAGCTTTCTTT.

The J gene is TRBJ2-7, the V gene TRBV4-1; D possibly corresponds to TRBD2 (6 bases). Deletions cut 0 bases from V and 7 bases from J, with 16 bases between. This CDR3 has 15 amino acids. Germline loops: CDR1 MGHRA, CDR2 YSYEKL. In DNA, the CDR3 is TGCGCCAGCAGCCAAGAGCTTACGGGAGAGGAAGAGCAGTACTTC. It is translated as CASSQELTGEEEQYF.